The rows below give T cell receptor beta chains drawn from one sample of a study of T cells in localized non-small cell lung cancer. Sequencing used immunoSEQ multiplex PCR; TCRdb keeps in-frame clones, though not all of them. Among approximately 72,000 clones listed, approximately 85% were seen once. The input for sequencing was peripheral blood, taken before any cancer treatment. The receptors were sampled from a female donor over 55 with stage I lung adenocarcinoma. Each CDR3 is given with its conserved first and last residue. A D gene is named only where the DNA matches it firmly. Clone size is stated in some rows and not others, as once, few, many or a class when expanded.

d_gene: TRBD1
abundance: .
v_gene: TRBV6-5
j_gene: TRBJ1-2
CDR3aa: CASRTGHYGYTF
CDR3nt: TGTGCCAGTCGGACAGGCCACTATGGCTACACCTTC

d_gene: .
abundance: .
v_gene: TRBV27
j_gene: TRBJ2-7
CDR3aa: CASSWRVEQYF
CDR3nt: TGTGCCAGCAGTTGGAGGGTCGAGCAGTACTTC

d_gene: .
abundance: .
v_gene: TRBV12-5
j_gene: TRBJ2-1
CDR3aa: CASANGAINEQFF
CDR3nt: TGTGCTAGTGCCAACGGGGCAATCAATGAGCAGTTCTTC

d_gene: .
abundance: .
v_gene: TRBV4-1
j_gene: TRBJ2-5
CDR3aa: CASSQVLTTSFEVTQYF
CDR3nt: TGCGCCAGCAGCCAAGTTCTGACAACTAGTTTCGAGGTGACCCAGTACTTC

d_gene: .
abundance: .
v_gene: TRBV6-5
j_gene: TRBJ2-5
CDR3aa: CASSYQGSETQYF
CDR3nt: TGTGCCAGCAGTTACCAGGGTTCCGAGACCCAGTACTTC

d_gene: TRBD1
abundance: few
v_gene: TRBV19
j_gene: TRBJ2-1
CDR3aa: CASRGTGFDEQFF
CDR3nt: TGTGCCAGTAGAGGGACAGGGTTCGATGAGCAGTTCTTC

d_gene: .
abundance: .
v_gene: TRBV5-6
j_gene: TRBJ2-2
CDR3aa: CASSDQGLRTGELFF
CDR3nt: TGTGCCAGCAGCGACCAGGGACTTCGCACCGGGGAGCTGTTTTTT

d_gene: TRBD1
abundance: .
v_gene: TRBV7-2
j_gene: TRBJ1-5
CDR3aa: CASSSDRERQPQHF
CDR3nt: TGTGCCAGCAGCTCCGACAGGGAGCGGCAGCCCCAGCATTTT

d_gene: .
abundance: .
v_gene: TRBV4-1
j_gene: TRBJ2-5
CDR3aa: CASSQANTVQETQYF
CDR3nt: TGCGCCAGCAGCCAAGCGAATACAGTCCAAGAGACCCAGTACTTC

d_gene: TRBD2
abundance: .
v_gene: TRBV4-1
j_gene: TRBJ2-1
CDR3aa: CASSLTSGDYNEQFF
CDR3nt: TGCGCCAGCAGCCTTACTAGCGGGGACTACAATGAGCAGTTCTTC

d_gene: TRBD2
abundance: once
v_gene: TRBV5-5
j_gene: TRBJ2-7
CDR3aa: CASSLASSGGLSYEQYF
CDR3nt: TGTGCCAGCAGCTTGGCATCTAGCGGGGGGCTCTCCTACGAGCAGTACTTC

d_gene: TRBD2
abundance: .
v_gene: TRBV2
j_gene: TRBJ2-2
CDR3aa: CASSGTSGSVGGELFF
CDR3nt: TGTGCCAGCAGTGGGACTAGCGGGAGCGTAGGCGGGGAGCTGTTTTTT

d_gene: TRBD2
abundance: .
v_gene: TRBV7-8
j_gene: TRBJ2-3
CDR3aa: CASSPQLAGPLIDTQYF
CDR3nt: TGTGCCAGCAGCCCCCAGCTAGCGGGACCCCTGATAGATACGCAGTATTTT

d_gene: .
abundance: .
v_gene: TRBV2
j_gene: TRBJ2-5
CDR3aa: CASSAAQETQYF
CDR3nt: TGTGCCAGCAGTGCAGCCCAAGAGACCCAGTACTTC

d_gene: TRBD1
abundance: few
v_gene: TRBV5-4
j_gene: TRBJ2-2
CDR3aa: CASNTRQGMDTGELFF
CDR3nt: TGTGCCAGCAATACCCGACAGGGGATGGACACCGGGGAGCTGTTTTTT

d_gene: .
abundance: .
v_gene: TRBV21-1
j_gene: TRBJ1-5
CDR3aa: CASSRDTNQPQHF
CDR3nt: TGTGCCAGCAGTAGGGACACGAATCAGCCCCAGCATTTT

d_gene: TRBD2
abundance: .
v_gene: TRBV9
j_gene: TRBJ2-7
CDR3aa: CASSLGGGESYEQYF
CDR3nt: TGTGCCAGCTCCTTGGGCGGGGGTGAATCCTACGAGCAGTACTTC

d_gene: TRBD2
abundance: .
v_gene: TRBV5-8
j_gene: TRBJ2-3
CDR3aa: CASSLASGEGDTQYF
CDR3nt: TGTGCCAGCAGCTTGGCGTCCGGGGAGGGAGATACGCAGTATTTT

d_gene: .
abundance: .
v_gene: TRBV9
j_gene: TRBJ1-6
CDR3aa: CASSPSGTTNSPLHF
CDR3nt: TGTGCCAGCAGCCCCAGCGGAACTACTAATTCACCCCTCCACTTT

d_gene: TRBD1
abundance: .
v_gene: TRBV9
j_gene: TRBJ1-2
CDR3aa: CASSVDRGQYGYTF
CDR3nt: TGTGCCAGCAGCGTAGACAGGGGACAATATGGCTACACCTTC

d_gene: .
abundance: .
v_gene: TRBV27
j_gene: TRBJ2-7
CDR3aa: CASSLRPGFDYEQYF
CDR3nt: TGTGCCAGCAGTTTGAGGCCAGGGTTTGATTACGAGCAGTACTTC

d_gene: .
abundance: .
v_gene: TRBV6-1
j_gene: TRBJ1-3
CDR3aa: CASSGQGVIGDTIYF
CDR3nt: TGTGCCAGCAGTGGGCAGGGAGTTATCGGAGACACCATATATTTT

d_gene: TRBD1
abundance: .
v_gene: TRBV28
j_gene: TRBJ1-2
CDR3aa: CASLGQGAGYTF
CDR3nt: TGTGCCAGCTTGGGACAGGGAGCCGGCTACACCTTC

d_gene: .
abundance: .
v_gene: TRBV7-9
j_gene: TRBJ1-1
CDR3aa: CASSLVRGTAMNTEAFF
CDR3nt: TGTGCCAGCAGCTTAGTCAGGGGTACCGCCATGAACACTGAAGCTTTCTTT

d_gene: .
abundance: .
v_gene: TRBV7-8
j_gene: TRBJ1-1
CDR3aa: CASSLWAGNTEAFF
CDR3nt: TGTGCCAGCAGCTTATGGGCCGGGAACACTGAAGCTTTCTTT